The T cell receptor (beta chain) under discussion was sequenced for a study of graft-versus-host responses after intestinal transplantation. On the study more broadly: Recipients had multivisceral, liver-intestinal, or isolated intestinal transplants. Tacrolimus and steroids were given for about three years to all recipients after anti-thymocyte globulin induction.

CDR3 length equals 12 residues. Trimming stripped 3 bases from V and 4 bases from J, with 6 bases between. Germline CDR1 SGDLS, CDR2 YYNGEE. Libraries were prepared by immunoSEQ multiplex PCR; TCRdb keeps only in-frame clonotypes and omits some of them. The sample has 20,000 to 25,000 clones, around 92% seen once. With regard to this clone: What it recognizes is unknown.

Study results and limitations: The marrow of recipients harbored GvH clones, and ileum or blood showed some of them first. Early after transplant, HvG clones declined as circulating GvH clones peaked.

The material was PBMCs, obtained about 250 days after intestinal transplant. This chain connects TRBV9 to TRBJ2-3, with D unresolved. This receptor was taken from a human patient who received an intestinal transplant, so some T cells may come from the graft donor. The CDR3 is CASSEVADTQYF. CDR3 DNA sequence: TGTGCCAGCAGCGAAGTGGCAGATACGCAGTATTTT.